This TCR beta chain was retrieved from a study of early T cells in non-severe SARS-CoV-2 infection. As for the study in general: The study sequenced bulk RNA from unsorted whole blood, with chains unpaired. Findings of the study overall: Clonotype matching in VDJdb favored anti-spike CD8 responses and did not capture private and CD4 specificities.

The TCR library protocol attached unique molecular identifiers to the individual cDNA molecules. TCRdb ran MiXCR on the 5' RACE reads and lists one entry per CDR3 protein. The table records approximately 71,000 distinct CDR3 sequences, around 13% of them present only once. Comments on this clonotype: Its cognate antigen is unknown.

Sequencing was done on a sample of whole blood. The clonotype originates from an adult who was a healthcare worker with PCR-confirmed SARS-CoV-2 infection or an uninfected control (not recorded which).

The CDR3 is CASSSPGQAVYEQFF. In nucleotides, the CDR3 is TGTGCCAGCAGCTCTCCGGGACAGGCCGTATATGAGCAGTTCTTC. The gene calls are TRBV11-2 and TRBJ2-1; TRBD1 matches at 8 bases. The V gene end was trimmed by 4 bases and the J gene end by 8 bases; junction bases not matched to a gene: 10. CDR1 SGHAT and CDR2 FQNNGV come from the germline V gene. There are 15 residues in the CDR3.